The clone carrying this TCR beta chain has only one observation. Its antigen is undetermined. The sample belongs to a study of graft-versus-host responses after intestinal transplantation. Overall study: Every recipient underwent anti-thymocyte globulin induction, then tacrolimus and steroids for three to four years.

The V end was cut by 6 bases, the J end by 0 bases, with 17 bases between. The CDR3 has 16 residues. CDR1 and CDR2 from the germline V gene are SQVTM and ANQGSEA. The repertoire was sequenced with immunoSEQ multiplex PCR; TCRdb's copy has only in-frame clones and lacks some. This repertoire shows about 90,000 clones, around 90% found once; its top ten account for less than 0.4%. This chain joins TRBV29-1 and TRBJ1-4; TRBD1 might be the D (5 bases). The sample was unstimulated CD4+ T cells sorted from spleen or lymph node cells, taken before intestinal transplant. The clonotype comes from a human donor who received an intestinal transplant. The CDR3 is CSVRSDSPATNEKLFF. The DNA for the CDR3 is TGCAGCGTGAGATCCGACAGCCCCGCAACTAATGAAAAACTGTTTTTT.